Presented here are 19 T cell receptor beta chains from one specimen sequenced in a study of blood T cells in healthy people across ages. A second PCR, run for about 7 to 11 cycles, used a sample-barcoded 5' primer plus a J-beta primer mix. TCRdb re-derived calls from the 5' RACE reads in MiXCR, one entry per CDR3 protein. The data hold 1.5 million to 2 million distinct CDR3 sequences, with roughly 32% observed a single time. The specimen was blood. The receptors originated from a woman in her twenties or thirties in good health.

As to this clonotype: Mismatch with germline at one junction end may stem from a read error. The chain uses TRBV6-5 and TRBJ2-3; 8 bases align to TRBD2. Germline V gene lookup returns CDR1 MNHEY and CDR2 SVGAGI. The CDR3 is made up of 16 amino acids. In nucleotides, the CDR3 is TGTGCCAGCAGTCACTCCCCAGCGGGGGCGGGAGATACGCAGTATTTT. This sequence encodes CASSHSPAGAGDTQYF.

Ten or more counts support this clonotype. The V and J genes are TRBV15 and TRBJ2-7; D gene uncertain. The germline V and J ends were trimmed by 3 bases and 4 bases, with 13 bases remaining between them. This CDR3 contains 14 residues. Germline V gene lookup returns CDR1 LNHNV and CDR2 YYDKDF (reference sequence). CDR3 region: CATSRDTVKYEQYF. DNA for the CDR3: TGTGCCACCAGCAGGGATACCGTCAAGTACGAGCAGTACTTC.

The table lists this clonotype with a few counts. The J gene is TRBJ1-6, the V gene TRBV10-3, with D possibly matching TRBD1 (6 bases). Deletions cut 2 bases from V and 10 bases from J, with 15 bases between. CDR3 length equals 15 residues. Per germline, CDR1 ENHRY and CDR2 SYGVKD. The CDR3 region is CAISERGTGVSPLHF. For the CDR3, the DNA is TGTGCCATCAGTGAGAGGGGGACCGGTGTATCACCCCTCCACTTT.

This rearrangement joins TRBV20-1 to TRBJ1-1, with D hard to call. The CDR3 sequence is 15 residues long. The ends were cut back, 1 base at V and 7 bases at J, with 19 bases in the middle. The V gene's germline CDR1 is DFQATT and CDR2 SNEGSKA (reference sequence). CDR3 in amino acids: CSARVAGRVNGEAFF. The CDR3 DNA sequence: TGCAGTGCTAGAGTCGCGGGAAGAGTGAACGGTGAAGCTTTCTTT.

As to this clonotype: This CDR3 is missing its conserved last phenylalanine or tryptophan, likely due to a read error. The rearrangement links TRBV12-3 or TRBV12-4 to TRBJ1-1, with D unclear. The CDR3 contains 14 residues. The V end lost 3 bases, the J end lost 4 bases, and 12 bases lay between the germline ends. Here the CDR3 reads CASSFTQYITEAFL. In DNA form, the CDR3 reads TGTGCCAGCAGTTTTACCCAATATATCACTGAAGCTTTCTTG.

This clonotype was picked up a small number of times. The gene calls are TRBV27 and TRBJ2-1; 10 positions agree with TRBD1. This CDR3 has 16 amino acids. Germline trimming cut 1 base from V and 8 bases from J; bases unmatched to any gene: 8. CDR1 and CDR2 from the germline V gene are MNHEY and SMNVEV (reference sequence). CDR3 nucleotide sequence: TGTGCCAGCAGTTTATTCGACAGGGGGCGCGGGTATGAGCAGTTCTTC. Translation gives CASSLFDRGRGYEQFF.

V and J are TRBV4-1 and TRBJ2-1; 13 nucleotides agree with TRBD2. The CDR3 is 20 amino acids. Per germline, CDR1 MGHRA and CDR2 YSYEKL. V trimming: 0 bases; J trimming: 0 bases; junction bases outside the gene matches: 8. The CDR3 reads CASSQDRGLAGVPSYNEQFF. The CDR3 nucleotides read TGCGCCAGCAGCCAAGATCGTGGACTAGCGGGGGTCCCCTCCTACAATGAGCAGTTCTTC.

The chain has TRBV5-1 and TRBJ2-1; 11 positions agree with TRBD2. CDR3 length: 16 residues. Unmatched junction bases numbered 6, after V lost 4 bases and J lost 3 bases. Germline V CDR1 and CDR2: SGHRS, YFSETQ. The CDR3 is CASSIRLAGLYNEQFF. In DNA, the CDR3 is TGCGCCAGCAGCATCCGACTAGCGGGACTCTACAATGAGCAGTTCTTC.

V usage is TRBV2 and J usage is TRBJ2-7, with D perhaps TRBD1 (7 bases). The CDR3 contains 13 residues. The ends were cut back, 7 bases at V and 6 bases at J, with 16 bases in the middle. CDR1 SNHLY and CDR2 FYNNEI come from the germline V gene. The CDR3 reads CASIREAGGEQYF. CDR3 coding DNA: TGTGCCAGCATCAGGGAGGCAGGGGGCGAGCAGTACTTC.

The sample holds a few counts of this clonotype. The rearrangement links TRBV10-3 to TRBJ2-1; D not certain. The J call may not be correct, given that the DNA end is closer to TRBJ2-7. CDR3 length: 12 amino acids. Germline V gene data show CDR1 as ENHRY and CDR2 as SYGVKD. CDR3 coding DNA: TGTGCCATTGGGTACTCCTACAATGAGCAGTACTTC. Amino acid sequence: CAIGYSYNEQYF.

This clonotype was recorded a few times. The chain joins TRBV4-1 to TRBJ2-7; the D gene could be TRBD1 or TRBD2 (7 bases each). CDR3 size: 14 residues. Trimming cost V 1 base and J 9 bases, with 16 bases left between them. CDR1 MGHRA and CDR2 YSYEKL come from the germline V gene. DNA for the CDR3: TGCGCCAGCAGCCAAGGGGAGGGGGCGCGAGGGCAGTACTTC. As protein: CASSQGEGARGQYF.

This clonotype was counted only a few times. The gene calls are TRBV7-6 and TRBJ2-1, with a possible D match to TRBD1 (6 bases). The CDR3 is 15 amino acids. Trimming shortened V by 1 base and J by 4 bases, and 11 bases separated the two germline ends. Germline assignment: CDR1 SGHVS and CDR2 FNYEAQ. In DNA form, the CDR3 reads TGTGCCAGCAGCTTAGATGTAGGGGGATACAATGAGCAGTTCTTC. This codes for CASSLDVGGYNEQFF.

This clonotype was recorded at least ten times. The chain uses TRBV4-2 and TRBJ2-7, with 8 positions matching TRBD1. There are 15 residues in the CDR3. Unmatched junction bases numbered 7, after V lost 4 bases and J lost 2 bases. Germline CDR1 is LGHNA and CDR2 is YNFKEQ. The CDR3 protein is CASSPSGQGTYEQYF. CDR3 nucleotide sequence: TGTGCCAGCAGCCCATCAGGACAGGGAACCTACGAGCAGTACTTC.

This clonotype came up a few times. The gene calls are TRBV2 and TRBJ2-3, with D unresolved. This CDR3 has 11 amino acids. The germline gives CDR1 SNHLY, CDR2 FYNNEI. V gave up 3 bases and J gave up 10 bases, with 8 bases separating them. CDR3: CASSEGYPQYF. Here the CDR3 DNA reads TGTGCCAGCAGTGAGGGCTATCCGCAGTATTTT.

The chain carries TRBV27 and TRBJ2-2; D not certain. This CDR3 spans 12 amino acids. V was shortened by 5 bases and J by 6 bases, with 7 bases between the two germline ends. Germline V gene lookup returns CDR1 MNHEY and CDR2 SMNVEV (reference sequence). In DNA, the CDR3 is TGTGCCAGCAGTATTCCTCCCGGGGAGCTGTTTTTT. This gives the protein CASSIPPGELFF.

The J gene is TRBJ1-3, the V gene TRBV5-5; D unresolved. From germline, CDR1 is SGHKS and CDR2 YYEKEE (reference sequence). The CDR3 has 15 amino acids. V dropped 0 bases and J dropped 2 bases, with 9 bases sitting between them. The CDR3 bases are TGTGCCAGCAGCTTGGGGGCGGGAGCTGGAAACACCATATATTTT. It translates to CASSLGAGAGNTIYF. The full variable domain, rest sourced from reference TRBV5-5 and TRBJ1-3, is DAGVTQSPTHLIKTRGQQVTLRCSPISGHKSVSWYQQVLGQGPQFIFQYYEKEERGRGNFPDRFSARQFPNYSSELNVNALLLGDSALYLCASSLGAGAGNTIYFGEGSWLTVV.

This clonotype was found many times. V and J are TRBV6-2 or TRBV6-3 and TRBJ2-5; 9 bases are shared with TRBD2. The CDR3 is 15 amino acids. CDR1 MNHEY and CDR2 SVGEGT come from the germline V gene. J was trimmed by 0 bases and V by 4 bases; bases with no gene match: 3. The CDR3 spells CASSSTSGHQETQYF. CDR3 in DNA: TGTGCCAGCAGTTCGACTAGCGGCCACCAAGAGACCCAGTACTTC.

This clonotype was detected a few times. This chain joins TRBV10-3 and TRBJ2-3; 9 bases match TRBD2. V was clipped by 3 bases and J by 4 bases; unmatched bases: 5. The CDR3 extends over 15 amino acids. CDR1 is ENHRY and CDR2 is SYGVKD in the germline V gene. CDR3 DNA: TGTGCCATCAGTGATGCGCGGGGGGGCCCAGATACGCAGTATTTT. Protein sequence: CAISDARGGPDTQYF.

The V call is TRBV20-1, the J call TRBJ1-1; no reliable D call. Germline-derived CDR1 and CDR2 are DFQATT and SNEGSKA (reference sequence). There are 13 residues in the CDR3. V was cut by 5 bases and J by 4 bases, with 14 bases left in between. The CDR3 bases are TGCAGTGCTCCCGAAAACTTTGCCACTGAAGCTTTCTTT. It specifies CSAPENFATEAFF.